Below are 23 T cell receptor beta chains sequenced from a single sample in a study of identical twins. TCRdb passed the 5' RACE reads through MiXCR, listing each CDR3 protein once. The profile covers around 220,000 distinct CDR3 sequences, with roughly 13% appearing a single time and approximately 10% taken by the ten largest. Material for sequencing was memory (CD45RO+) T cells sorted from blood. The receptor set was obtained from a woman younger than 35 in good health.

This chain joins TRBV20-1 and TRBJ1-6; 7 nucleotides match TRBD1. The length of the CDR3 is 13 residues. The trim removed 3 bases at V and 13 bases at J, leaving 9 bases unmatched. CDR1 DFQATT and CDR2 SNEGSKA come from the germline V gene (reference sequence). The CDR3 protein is CSASLGTGDPLHF. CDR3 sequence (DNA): TGCAGTGCTAGTCTGGGAACAGGGGATCCCCTCCACTTT.

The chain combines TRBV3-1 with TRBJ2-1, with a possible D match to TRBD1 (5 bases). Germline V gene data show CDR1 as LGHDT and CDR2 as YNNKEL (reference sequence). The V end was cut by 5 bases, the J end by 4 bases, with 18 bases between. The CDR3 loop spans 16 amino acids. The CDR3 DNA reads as TGTGCCAGCAGCACAGAGACAGCCATGGTGTACAATGAGCAGTTCTTC. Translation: CASSTETAMVYNEQFF.

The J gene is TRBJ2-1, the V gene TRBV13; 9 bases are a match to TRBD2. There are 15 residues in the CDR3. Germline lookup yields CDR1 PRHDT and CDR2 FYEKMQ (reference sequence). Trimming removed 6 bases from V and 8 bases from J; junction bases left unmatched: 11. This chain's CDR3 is CASRRSAGGHHEQFF. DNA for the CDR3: TGTGCCAGCAGGAGGTCCGCGGGGGGGCACCATGAGCAGTTCTTC.

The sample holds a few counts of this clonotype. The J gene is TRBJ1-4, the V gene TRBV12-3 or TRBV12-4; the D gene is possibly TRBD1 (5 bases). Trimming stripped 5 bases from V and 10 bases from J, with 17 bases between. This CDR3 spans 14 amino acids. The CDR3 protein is CASSLGGVGGKLFF. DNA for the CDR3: TGTGCCAGCAGTCTCGGGGGGGTGGGGGGAAAACTGTTTTTT.

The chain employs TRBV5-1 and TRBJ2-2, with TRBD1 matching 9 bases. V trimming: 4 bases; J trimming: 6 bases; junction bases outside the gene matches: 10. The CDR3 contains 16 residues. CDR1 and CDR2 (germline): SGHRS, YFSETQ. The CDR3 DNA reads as TGCGCCAGCAGCGGACCCGGACAGGGGAGTTCCGGGGAGCTGTTTTTT. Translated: CASSGPGQGSSGELFF. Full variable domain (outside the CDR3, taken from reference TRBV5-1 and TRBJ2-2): KAGVTQTPRYLIKTRGQQVTLSCSPISGHRSVSWYQQTPGQGLQFLFEYFSETQRNKGNFPGRFSGRQFSNSRSEMNVSTLELGDSALYLCASSGPGQGSSGELFFGEGSRLTVL.

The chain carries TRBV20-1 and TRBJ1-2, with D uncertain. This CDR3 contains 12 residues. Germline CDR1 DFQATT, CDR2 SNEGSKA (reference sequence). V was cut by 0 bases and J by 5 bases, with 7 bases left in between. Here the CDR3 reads CSAREGRYGYTF. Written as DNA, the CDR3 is TGCAGTGCTAGAGAAGGGCGGTATGGCTACACCTTC.

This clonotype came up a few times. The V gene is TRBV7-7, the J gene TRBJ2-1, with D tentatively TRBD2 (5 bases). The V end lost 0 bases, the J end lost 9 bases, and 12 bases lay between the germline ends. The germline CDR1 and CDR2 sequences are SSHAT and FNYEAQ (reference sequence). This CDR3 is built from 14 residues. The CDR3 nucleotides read TGTGCCAGCAGCTTAGCGGGAGTCCAGACTGAGCAGTTCTTC. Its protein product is CASSLAGVQTEQFF.

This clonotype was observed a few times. The CDR3 DNA is TGTGCCAGCAGCTTAGAAGGAGGAGGCCTCCTAACGTACTTTACCCAGTACTTC. It specifies CASSLEGGGLLTYFTQYF. This chain connects TRBV11-2 to TRBJ2-5, with D possibly being TRBD2 (5 bases). V lost 0 bases and J lost 8, with 25 bases in between. This CDR3 spans 18 amino acids. From germline, CDR1 is SGHAT and CDR2 FQNNGV.

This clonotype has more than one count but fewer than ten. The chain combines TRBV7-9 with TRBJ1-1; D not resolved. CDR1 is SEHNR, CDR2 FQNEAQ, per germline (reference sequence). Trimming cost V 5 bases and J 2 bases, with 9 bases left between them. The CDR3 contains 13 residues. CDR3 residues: CASSEAPNTEAFF. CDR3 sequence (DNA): TGTGCCAGCAGCGAGGCACCTAACACTGAAGCTTTCTTT. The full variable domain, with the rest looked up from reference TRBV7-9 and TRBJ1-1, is DTGVSQNPRHKITKRGQNVTFRCDPISEHNRLYWYRQTLGQGPEFLTYFQNEAQLEKSRLLSDRFSAERPKGSFSTLEIQRTEQGDSAMYLCASSEAPNTEAFFGQGTRLTVV.

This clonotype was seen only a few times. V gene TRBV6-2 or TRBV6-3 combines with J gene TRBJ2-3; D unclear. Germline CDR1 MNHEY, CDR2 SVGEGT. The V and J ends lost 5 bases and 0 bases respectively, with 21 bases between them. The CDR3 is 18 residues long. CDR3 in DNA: TGTGCCAGCAGTCATAACCGAGACTGGCGTACTAGCACAGATACGCAGTATTTT. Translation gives CASSHNRDWRTSTDTQYF.

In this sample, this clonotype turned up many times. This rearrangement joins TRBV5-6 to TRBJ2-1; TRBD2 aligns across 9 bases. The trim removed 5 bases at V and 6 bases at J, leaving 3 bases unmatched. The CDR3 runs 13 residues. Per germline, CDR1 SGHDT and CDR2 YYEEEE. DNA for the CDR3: TGTGCCAGCAGAAATAGCGGGAGCAATGAGCAGTTCTTC. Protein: CASRNSGSNEQFF.

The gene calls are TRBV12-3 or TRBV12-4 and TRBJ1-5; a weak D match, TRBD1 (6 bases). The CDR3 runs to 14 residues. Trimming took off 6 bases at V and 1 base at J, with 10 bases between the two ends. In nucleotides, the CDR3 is TGTGCCAGCAGAGGAGGACAGAGCAATCAGCCCCAGCATTTT. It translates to CASRGGQSNQPQHF.

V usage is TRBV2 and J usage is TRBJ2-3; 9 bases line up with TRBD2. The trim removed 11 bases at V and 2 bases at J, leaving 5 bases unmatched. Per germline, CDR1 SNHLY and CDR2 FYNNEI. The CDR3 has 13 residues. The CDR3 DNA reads TGTGCCGGAAGCGGGGGGATCACAGATACGCAGTATTTT. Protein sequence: CAGSGGITDTQYF.

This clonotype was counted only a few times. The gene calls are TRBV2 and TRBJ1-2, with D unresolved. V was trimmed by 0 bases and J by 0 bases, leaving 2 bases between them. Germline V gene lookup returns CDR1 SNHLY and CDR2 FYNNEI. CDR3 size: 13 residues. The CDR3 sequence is CASSEAANYGYTF. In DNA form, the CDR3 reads TGTGCCAGCAGTGAAGCAGCTAACTATGGCTACACCTTC.

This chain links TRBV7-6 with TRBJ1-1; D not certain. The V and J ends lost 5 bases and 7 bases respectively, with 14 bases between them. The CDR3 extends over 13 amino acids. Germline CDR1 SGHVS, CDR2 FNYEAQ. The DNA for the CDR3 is TGTGCCAGCAGCCCTGAGCAGACGGGTGAAGCTTTCTTT. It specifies CASSPEQTGEAFF.

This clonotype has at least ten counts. The CDR3 coding sequence is TGTGCCAGCAGTTTAGGGGGGGCCACTGAAGCTTTCTTT. This translates into CASSLGGATEAFF. The chain is built from TRBV12-3 or TRBV12-4 and TRBJ1-1; possibly TRBD1 for D (6 bases). The CDR3 is 13 residues long. V lost 1 base and J 4 bases, leaving 7 bases between the germline ends.

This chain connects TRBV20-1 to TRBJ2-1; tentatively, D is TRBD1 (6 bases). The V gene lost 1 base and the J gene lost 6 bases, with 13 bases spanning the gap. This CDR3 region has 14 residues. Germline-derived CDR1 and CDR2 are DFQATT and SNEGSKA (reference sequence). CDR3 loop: CSARARGKVNEQFF. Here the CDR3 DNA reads TGCAGTGCTAGAGCCAGGGGTAAGGTCAATGAGCAGTTCTTC.

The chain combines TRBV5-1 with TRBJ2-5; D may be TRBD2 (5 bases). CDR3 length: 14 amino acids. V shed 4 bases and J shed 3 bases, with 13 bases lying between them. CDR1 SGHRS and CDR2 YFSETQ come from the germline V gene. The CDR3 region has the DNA TGCGCCAGCAGCACGAGACTACGGGAAGAGACCCAGTACTTC. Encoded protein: CASSTRLREETQYF.

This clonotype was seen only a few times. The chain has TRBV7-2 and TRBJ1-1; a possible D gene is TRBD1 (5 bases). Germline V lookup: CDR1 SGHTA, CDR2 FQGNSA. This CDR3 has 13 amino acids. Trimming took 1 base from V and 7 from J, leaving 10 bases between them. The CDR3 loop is CASSLVRGGEAFF. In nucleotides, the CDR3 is TGTGCCAGCAGCTTAGTGAGGGGCGGTGAAGCTTTCTTT.

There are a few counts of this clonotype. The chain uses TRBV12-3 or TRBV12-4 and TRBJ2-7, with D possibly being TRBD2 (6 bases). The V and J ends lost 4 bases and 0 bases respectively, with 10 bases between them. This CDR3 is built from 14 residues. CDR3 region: CASSSASDSYEQYF. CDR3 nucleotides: TGTGCCAGCAGTTCAGCTAGCGACTCCTACGAGCAGTACTTC.

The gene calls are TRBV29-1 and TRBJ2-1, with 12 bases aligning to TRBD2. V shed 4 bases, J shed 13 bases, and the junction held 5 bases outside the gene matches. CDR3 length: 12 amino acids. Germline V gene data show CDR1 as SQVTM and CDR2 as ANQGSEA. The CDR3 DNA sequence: TGCAGCGTTGGTAGGACTAGCGGGATTCAGTTCTTC. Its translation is CSVGRTSGIQFF.

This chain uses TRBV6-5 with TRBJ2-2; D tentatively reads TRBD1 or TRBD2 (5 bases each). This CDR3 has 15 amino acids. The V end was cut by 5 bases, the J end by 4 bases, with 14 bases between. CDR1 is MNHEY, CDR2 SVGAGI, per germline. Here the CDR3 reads CASSLSAGATGELFF. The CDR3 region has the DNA TGTGCCAGCAGTCTATCGGCCGGGGCCACCGGGGAGCTGTTTTTT.

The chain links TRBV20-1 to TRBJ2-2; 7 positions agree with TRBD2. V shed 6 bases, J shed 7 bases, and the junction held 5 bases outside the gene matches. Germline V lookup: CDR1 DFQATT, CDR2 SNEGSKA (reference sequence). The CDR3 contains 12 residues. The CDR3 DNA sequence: TGCAGTGCCGCAGCGGGAAACGGGGAGCTGTTTTTT. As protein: CSAAAGNGELFF.